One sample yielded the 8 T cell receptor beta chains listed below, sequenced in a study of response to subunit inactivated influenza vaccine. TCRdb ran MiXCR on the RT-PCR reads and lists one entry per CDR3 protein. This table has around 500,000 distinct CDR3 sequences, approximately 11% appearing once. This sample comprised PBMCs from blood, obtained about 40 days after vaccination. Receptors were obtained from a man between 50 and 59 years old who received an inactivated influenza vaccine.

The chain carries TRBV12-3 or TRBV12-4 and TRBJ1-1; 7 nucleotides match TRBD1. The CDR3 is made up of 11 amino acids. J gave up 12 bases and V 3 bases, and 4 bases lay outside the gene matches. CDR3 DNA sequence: TGTGCCAGCAGTTTTGGGGACAGATCTTTCTTT. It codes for CASSFGDRSFF.

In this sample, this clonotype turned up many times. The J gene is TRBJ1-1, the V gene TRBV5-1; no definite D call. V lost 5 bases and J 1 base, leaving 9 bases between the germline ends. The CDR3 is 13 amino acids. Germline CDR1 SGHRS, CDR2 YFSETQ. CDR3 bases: TGCGCCAGCAGGGAGGGATCGAACACTGAAGCTTTCTTT. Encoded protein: CASREGSNTEAFF.

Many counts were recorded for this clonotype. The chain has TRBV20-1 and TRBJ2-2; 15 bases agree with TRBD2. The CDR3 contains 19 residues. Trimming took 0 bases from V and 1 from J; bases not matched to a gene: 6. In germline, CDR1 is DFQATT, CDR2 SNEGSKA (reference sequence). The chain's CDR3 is CSARDGGLAGGRNTGELFF. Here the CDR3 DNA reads TGCAGTGCTAGAGATGGGGGACTAGCGGGGGGAAGGAACACCGGGGAGCTGTTTTTT.

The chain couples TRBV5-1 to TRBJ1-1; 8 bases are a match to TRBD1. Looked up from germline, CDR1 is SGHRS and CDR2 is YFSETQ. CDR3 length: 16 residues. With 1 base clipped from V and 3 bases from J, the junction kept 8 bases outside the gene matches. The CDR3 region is CASSLYWDRLYTEAFF. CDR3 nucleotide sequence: TGCGCCAGCAGCTTGTACTGGGACAGGTTGTACACTGAAGCTTTCTTT.

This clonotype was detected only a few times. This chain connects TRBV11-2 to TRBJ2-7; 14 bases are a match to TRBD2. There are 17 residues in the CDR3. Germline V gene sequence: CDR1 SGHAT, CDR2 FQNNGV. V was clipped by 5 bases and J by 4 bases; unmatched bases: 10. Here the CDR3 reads CASSRTTSGGARYEQYF. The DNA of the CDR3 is TGTGCCAGCAGCCGAACGACTAGCGGGGGGGCGAGGTACGAGCAGTACTTC.

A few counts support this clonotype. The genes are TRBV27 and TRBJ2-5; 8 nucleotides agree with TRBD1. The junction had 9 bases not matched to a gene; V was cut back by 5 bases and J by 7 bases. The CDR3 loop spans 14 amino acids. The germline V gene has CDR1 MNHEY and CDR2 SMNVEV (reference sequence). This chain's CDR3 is CASSQMDRDGTQYF. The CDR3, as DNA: TGTGCCAGCAGTCAGATGGACAGGGATGGGACCCAGTACTTC.

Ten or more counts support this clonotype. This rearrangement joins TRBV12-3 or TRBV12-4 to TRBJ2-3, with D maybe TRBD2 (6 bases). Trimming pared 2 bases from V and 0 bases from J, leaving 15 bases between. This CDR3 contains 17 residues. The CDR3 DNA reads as TGTGCCAGCAGTTTATACGGGGGACCCACTAGCACAGATACGCAGTATTTT. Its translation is CASSLYGGPTSTDTQYF.

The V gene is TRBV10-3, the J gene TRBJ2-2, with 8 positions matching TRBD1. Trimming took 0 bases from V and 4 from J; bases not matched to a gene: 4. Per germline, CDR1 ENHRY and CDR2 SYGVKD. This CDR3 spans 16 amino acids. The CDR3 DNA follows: TGTGCCATCAGTGAGTCTGGACAGGGACTCACCGGGGAGCTGTTTTTT. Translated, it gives CAISESGQGLTGELFF.